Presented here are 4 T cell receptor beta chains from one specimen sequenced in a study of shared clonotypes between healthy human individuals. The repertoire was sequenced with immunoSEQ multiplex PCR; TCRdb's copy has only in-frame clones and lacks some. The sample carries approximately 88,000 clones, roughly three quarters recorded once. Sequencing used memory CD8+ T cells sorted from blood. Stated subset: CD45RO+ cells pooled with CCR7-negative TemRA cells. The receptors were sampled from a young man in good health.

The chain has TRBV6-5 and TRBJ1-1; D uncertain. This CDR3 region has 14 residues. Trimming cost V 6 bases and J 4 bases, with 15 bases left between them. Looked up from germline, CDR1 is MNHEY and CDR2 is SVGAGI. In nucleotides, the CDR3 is TGTGCCAGCAGCCGACCGGGTTGGGCCACTGAAGCTTTCTTT. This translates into CASSRPGWATEAFF.

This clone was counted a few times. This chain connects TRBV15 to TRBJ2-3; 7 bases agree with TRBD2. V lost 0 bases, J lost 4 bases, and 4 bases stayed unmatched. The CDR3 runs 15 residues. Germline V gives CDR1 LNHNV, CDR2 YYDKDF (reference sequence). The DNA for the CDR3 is TGTGCCACCAGCAGAGACCCCGGGGGGTCAGATACGCAGTATTTT. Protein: CATSRDPGGSDTQYF.

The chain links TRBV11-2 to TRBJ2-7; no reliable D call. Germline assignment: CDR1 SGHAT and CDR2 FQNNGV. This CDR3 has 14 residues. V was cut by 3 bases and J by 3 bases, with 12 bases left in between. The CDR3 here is CASSFAMGNYEQYF. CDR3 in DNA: TGTGCCAGCAGCTTCGCAATGGGGAACTACGAGCAGTACTTC.

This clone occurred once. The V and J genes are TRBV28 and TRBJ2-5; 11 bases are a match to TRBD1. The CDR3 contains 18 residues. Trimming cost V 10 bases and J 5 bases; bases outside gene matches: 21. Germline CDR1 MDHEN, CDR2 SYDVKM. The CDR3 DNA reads TGTGCCACCAAAGTGACAGTCCGTCGGGACAGGGGGTCGGAGACCCAGTACTTC. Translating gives CATKVTVRRDRGSETQYF.